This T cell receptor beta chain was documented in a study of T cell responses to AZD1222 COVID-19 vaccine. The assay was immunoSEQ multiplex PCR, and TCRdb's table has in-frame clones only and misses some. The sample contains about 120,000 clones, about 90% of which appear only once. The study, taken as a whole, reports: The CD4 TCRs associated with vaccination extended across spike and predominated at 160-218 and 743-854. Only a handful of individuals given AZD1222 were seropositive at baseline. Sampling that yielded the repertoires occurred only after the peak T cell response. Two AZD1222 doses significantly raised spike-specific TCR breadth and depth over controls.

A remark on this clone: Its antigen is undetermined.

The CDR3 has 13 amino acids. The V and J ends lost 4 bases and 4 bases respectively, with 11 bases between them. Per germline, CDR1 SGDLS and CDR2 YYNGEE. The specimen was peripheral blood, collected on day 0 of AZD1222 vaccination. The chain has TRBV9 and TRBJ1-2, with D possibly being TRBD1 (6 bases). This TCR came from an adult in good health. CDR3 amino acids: CASSITGTYGYTF. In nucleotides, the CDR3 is TGTGCCAGCAGCATAACAGGGACCTATGGCTACACCTTC.